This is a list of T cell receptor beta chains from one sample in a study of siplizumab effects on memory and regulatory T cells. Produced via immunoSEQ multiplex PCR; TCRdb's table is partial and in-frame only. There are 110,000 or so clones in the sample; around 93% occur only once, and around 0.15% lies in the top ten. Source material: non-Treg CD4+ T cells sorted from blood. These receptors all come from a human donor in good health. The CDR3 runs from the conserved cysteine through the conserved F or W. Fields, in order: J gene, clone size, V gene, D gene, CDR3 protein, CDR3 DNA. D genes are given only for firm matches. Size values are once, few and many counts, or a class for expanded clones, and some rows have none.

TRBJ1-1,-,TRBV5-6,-,CASSFTPPMNTEAFF,TGTGCCAGCAGTTTCACTCCGCCGATGAACACTGAAGCTTTCTTT
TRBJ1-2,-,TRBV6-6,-,CASSTPGQARHGYTF,TGTGCCAGCAGTACCCCTGGGCAGGCCCGTCATGGCTACACCTTC
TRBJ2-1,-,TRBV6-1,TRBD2,CATKGGGSYNEQFF,TGTGCCACCAAGGGCGGGGGGTCCTACAATGAGCAGTTCTTC
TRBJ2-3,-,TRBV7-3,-,CASSLVSTDTQYF,TGTGCCAGCAGCTTAGTCTCTACAGATACGCAGTATTTT
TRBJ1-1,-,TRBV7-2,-,CASSPGMSDRTEAFF,TGTGCCAGCAGTCCCGGTATGAGCGATCGGACTGAAGCTTTCTTT
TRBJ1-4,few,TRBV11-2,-,CASSFGIRDEKLFF,TGTGCCAGCAGCTTCGGCATAAGGGATGAAAAACTGTTTTTT
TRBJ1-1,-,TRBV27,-,CASSLLGGPGLNTEAFF,TGTGCCAGCAGTTTATTAGGGGGACCTGGGTTGAACACTGAAGCTTTCTTT
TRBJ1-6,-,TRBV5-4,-,CASALGERDNSPLHF,TGTGCCAGCGCCTTGGGGGAGAGGGATAATTCACCCCTCCACTTT
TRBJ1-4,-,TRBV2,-,CASSPGIRRTDEKLFF,TGTGCCAGCTCTCCGGGGATCCGGAGGACAGATGAAAAACTGTTTTTT
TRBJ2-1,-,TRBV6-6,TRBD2,CASSYGGSEQFF,TGTGCCAGCAGCTACGGGGGGAGTGAGCAGTTCTTC
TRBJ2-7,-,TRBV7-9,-,CASSLGTSWAESNYEQYF,TGTGCCAGCAGCTTAGGAACGTCCTGGGCAGAGTCTAACTACGAGCAGTACTTC
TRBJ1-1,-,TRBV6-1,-,CASSEPPLVAFF,TGTGCCAGCAGTGAACCTCCGTTAGTAGCTTTCTTT
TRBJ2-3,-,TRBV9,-,CASSAEGVGANTDTQYF,TGTGCCAGCAGCGCGGAAGGGGTGGGGGCCAACACAGATACGCAGTATTTT
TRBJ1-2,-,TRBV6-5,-,CASTFGTGTIHGYTF,TGTGCCAGCACCTTTGGGACGGGGACGATCCATGGCTACACCTTC
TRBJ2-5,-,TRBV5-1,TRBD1,CASSLQGDQETQYF,TGCGCCAGCAGCCTACAGGGGGATCAAGAGACCCAGTACTTC
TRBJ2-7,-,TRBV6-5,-,CASSYYDYEQYF,TGTGCCAGCAGTTATTACGACTACGAGCAGTACTTC
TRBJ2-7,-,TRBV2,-,CASSPGSSEQYF,TGTGCCAGCAGTCCAGGGAGCTCCGAGCAGTACTTC
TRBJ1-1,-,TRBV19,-,CASTLNTEAFF,TGTGCCAGTACCTTGAACACTGAAGCTTTCTTT
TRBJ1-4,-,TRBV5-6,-,CASSLRTDEKLFF,TGTGCCAGCAGCTTAAGGACCGATGAAAAACTGTTTTTT
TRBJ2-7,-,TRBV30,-,CAWSAGASYEQYF,TGTGCCTGGAGTGCAGGGGCTTCCTACGAGCAGTACTTC
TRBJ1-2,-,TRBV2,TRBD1,CASLLEGQADYGYTF,TGTGCCAGCTTACTAGAGGGACAGGCGGACTATGGCTACACCTTC
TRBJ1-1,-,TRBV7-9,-,CASSLLPRGRDTEAFF,TGTGCCAGCAGCTTACTCCCAAGAGGGAGGGACACTGAAGCTTTCTTT
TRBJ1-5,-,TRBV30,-,CAWKVGSGQPQHF,TGTGCCTGGAAAGTGGGTTCGGGACAGCCCCAGCATTTT
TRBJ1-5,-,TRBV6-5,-,CASSFQGFNQPQHF,TGTGCCAGCAGTTTTCAGGGGTTCAATCAGCCCCAGCATTTT
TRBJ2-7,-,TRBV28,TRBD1,CAIGTGGDWEQYF,TGTGCCATCGGGACAGGGGGCGACTGGGAGCAGTACTTC
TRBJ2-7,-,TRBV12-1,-,CASSSLKGLSSYEQYF,TGTGCCAGCAGCTCACTGAAGGGACTTAGCTCCTACGAGCAGTACTTC
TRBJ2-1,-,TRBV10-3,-,CAISPGHEQFF,TGTGCCATCAGTCCCGGCCACGAGCAGTTCTTC
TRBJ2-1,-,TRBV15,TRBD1,CATSRQGLGNEQFF,TGTGCCACCTCCAGACAGGGGCTAGGCAATGAGCAGTTCTTC
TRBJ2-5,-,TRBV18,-,CASSRGGQETQYF,TGTGCCAGCTCACGTGGCGGTCAAGAGACCCAGTACTTC
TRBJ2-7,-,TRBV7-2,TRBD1,CASSRNQGQRVYEQYF,TGTGCCAGCAGCAGAAACCAGGGACAGCGAGTCTACGAGCAGTACTTC
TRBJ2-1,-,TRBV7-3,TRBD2,CASSLTSGADEQFF,TGTGCCAGCAGCTTGACTAGCGGTGCCGATGAGCAGTTCTTC
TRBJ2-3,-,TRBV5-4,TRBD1,CASSHQGARDTDTQYF,TGTGCCAGCAGCCATCAGGGGGCAAGGGACACAGATACGCAGTATTTT
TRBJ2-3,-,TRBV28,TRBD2,CASSLSPGLALETQYF,TGTGCCAGCAGTTTATCGCCGGGACTAGCTTTAGAAACGCAGTATTTT
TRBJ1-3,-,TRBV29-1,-,CSVGGIDRGGNTIYF,TGCAGCGTGGGGGGGATAGACAGAGGCGGAAACACCATATATTTT
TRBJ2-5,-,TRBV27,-,CASSPWGGREETQYF,TGTGCCAGCAGTCCATGGGGGGGCCGCGAAGAGACCCAGTACTTC
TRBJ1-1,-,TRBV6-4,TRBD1,CASSVEGGNTEAFF,TGTGCCAGCAGTGTCGAAGGGGGCAACACTGAAGCTTTCTTT
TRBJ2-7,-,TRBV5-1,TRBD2,CASVAGGDGHEQYF,TGCGCCAGCGTGGCGGGGGGCGATGGACACGAGCAGTACTTC
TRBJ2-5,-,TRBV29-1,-,CSGIAGTIQETQYF,TGCAGCGGCATAGCCGGGACGATTCAAGAGACCCAGTACTTC
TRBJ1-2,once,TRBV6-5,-,CASKEGSYGYTF,TGTGCCAGCAAGGAGGGGTCCTATGGCTACACCTTC
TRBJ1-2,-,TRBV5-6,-,CASSLLGPVYGYTF,TGTGCCAGCAGCTTGTTGGGGCCTGTTTATGGCTACACCTTC
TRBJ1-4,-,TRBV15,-,CATSRDRGGGEKLFF,TGTGCCACCAGCAGAGATAGGGGGGGAGGTGAAAAACTGTTTTTT
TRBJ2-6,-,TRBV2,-,CASREGSGANVLTF,TGTGCCAGCAGGGAGGGGTCTGGGGCCAACGTCCTGACTTTC
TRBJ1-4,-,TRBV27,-,CASSSSNEKLFF,TGTGCCAGCAGTTCTTCTAATGAAAAACTGTTTTTT
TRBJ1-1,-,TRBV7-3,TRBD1,CASSLGQGVSEAFF,TGTGCCAGCAGCTTGGGACAGGGCGTATCTGAAGCTTTCTTT
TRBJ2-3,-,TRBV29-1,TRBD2,CSVLAGGRTQYF,TGCAGCGTCCTGGCGGGGGGGCGTACGCAGTATTTT
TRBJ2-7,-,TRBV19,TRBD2,CASFLNPTSGGEIHEQYF,TGTGCCAGTTTTCTAAACCCGACTAGCGGGGGGGAAATCCACGAGCAGTACTTC
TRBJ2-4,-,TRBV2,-,CASTYDRHKNIQYF,TGTGCCAGCACCTACGACCGCCACAAAAACATTCAGTACTTC
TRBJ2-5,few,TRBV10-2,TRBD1,CASSVSGQQETQYF,TGCGCCAGCAGTGTCTCGGGACAGCAAGAGACCCAGTACTTC
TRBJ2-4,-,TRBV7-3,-,CASSLRPGDIQYF,TGTGCCAGCAGCTTGAGGCCCGGGGACATTCAGTACTTC
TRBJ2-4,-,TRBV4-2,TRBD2,CASSQERLAGGFQYF,TGTGCCAGCAGCCAAGAGAGGCTAGCGGGGGGGTTTCAGTACTTC
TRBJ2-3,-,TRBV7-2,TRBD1,CASSKRPPQGVGTDTQYF,TGTGCCAGCAGTAAAAGGCCCCCACAGGGGGTGGGCACAGATACGCAGTATTTT
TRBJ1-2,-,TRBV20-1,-,CSAIPPFGYTF,TGCAGTGCTATCCCACCTTTCGGCTACACCTTC
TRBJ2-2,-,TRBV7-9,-,CASSLYGGTGELFF,TGTGCCAGCAGCTTATACGGGGGCACCGGGGAGCTGTTTTTT
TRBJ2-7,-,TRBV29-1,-,CSVEPGESYEQYF,TGCAGCGTTGAGCCCGGAGAGTCCTACGAGCAGTACTTC